This T cell receptor (beta chain) is drawn from a study of shared clonotypes between healthy human individuals. Study as a whole: Three CD4 naive, three CD4 memory, two CD8 naive and one CD8 memory plate were used per donor.

Study findings and constraints: On the whole, naive subsets had larger estimated richness than memory subsets had. Some clonotypes were shared by all four sorted-subset donors, while others were not shared. The non-shared ones had lower generation probabilities than the shared ones.

A word on this clone: Its antigen remains unidentified.

Germline V CDR1 and CDR2: SGDLS, YYNGEE. V shed 3 bases and J 2 bases; nucleotides not matched to a gene: 5. CDR3 length: 16 amino acids. TCRdb's copy holds only in-frame clones and misses some; the assay was immunoSEQ multiplex PCR. The repertoire holds roughly 1.5 million clones, with approximately 98% as singletons. Investigators divided CD4+ cells into CD45RA+ naive and CD45RA-negative memory subsets. Sequencing was done on a sample of naive CD4+ T cells sorted from blood. Subset given: CD45RA+ positively selected. The TCR was taken from a man aged 30-40 years in good health. This chain joins TRBV9 and TRBJ2-7, with 13 positions matching TRBD2. CDR3 protein: CASSAGTSGTTYEQYF. The CDR3, as DNA: TGTGCCAGCAGCGCAGGGACTAGCGGGACTACCTACGAGCAGTACTTC. The whole variable domain, filled in from reference TRBV9 and TRBJ2-7, reads DSGVTQTPKHLITATGQRVTLRCSPRSGDLSVYWYQQSLDQGLQFLIQYYNGEERAKGNILERFSAQQFPDLHSELNLSSLELGDSALYFCASSAGTSGTTYEQYFGPGTRLTVT.